This is a list of T cell receptor beta chains from one sample in a study of shared clonotypes between healthy human individuals. Measured with immunoSEQ multiplex PCR; TCRdb has only the in-frame clones, and not every one. The data show around 1.9 million clones, approximately 94% seen once. The material sequenced was naive CD8+ T cells from PBMCs. These receptors originate from a man between 18 and 29 years old in good health. Some clones in this sample may be carry-over from other donors' samples. CDR3s include the opening cysteine and the closing phenylalanine or tryptophan. Each record gives: D gene, J gene, V gene, clone size, CDR3 DNA, CDR3 protein. A D gene is named only where the DNA matches it firmly. Clone sizes are given selectively: once, few, many, or a class where the clone is expanded.

D: TRBD2
J: TRBJ2-7
V: TRBV11-2
size: -
DNA: TGTGCCAGCAGCTTTAGTAGCGGGGGCTCCTACGAGCAGTACTTC
CDR3: CASSFSSGGSYEQYF

D: TRBD1
J: TRBJ1-1
V: TRBV5-6
size: -
DNA: TGTGCCAGCAGCTTCGGGGCAGGGGGCATTGAAGCTTTCTTT
CDR3: CASSFGAGGIEAFF

D: TRBD1
J: TRBJ2-7
V: TRBV2
size: -
DNA: TGTGCCAGCAGCCCGACAGGGTTGAGCTACGAGCAGTACTTC
CDR3: CASSPTGLSYEQYF

D: -
J: TRBJ1-3
V: TRBV6-1
size: -
DNA: TGTGCCAGCAGTGAAGGCTGGGGGTTAAACACCATATATTTT
CDR3: CASSEGWGLNTIYF

D: -
J: TRBJ2-1
V: TRBV7-9
size: -
DNA: TGTGCCAGCAGCTTACCTTGGTCCCTTTCTATGAATGAGCAGTTCTTC
CDR3: CASSLPWSLSMNEQFF

D: -
J: TRBJ2-3
V: TRBV7-8
size: once
DNA: TGTGCCAGCAGCCCTGGGACCTTTGGAGATACGCAGTATTTT
CDR3: CASSPGTFGDTQYF

D: -
J: TRBJ1-4
V: TRBV28
size: -
DNA: TGTGCCAGCAGTTTAAAGGGGCGAACTAATGAAAAACTGTTTTTT
CDR3: CASSLKGRTNEKLFF

D: TRBD2
J: TRBJ2-7
V: TRBV5-1
size: once
DNA: TGCGCCAGCAGCTTGGCCGGGCGGGAGGGCCCCTACGAGCAGTACTTC
CDR3: CASSLAGREGPYEQYF

D: TRBD2
J: TRBJ2-1
V: TRBV5-1
size: -
DNA: TGCGCCAGCAGCTTGTGGGCTAGCGGGAGGAAAAATGAGCAGTTCTTC
CDR3: CASSLWASGRKNEQFF

D: -
J: TRBJ2-7
V: TRBV7-9
size: -
DNA: TGTGCCAGCAGCTTAGGTCCCTCCCTTTATAACGAGCAGTACTTC
CDR3: CASSLGPSLYNEQYF

D: -
J: TRBJ2-5
V: TRBV10-2
size: -
DNA: TGCGCCAGCAACGGGCCTGAGGCTAGGGGGATGGAGACCCAGTACTTC
CDR3: CASNGPEARGMETQYF

D: -
J: TRBJ2-2
V: TRBV7-8
size: -
DNA: TGTGCCAGCAGCTTATTCGGGCGGGGTAGGATGGGCACCGGGGAGCTGTTTTTT
CDR3: CASSLFGRGRMGTGELFF

D: TRBD1
J: TRBJ2-7
V: TRBV7-9
size: once
DNA: TGTGCCAGCAGCCTCACCGGGACAGGGTACGAGCAGTACTTC
CDR3: CASSLTGTGYEQYF

D: TRBD2
J: TRBJ2-1
V: TRBV29-1
size: -
DNA: TGCAGCGCCCAGGGGACTAGCGGGAGACACAATGAGCAGTTCTTC
CDR3: CSAQGTSGRHNEQFF

D: -
J: TRBJ1-1
V: TRBV14
size: few
DNA: TGTGCCAGCAGCCAAGATCGAGGGATCATGAACACTGAAGCTTTCTTT
CDR3: CASSQDRGIMNTEAFF

D: -
J: TRBJ2-7
V: TRBV5-4
size: -
DNA: TGTGCCAGCAGTCAGGAGATCGGGAGTTCGTATGAGCAGTACTTC
CDR3: CASSQEIGSSYEQYF

D: TRBD1
J: TRBJ2-7
V: TRBV4-2
size: -
DNA: TGTGCCAGCAGCGGCACCGGGACAGCTTACGAGCAGTACTTC
CDR3: CASSGTGTAYEQYF

D: -
J: TRBJ1-2
V: TRBV25-1
size: -
DNA: TGTGCCAGCAGTCATATCAGCTCCCAGGGTGTAGGCTACACCTTC
CDR3: CASSHISSQGVGYTF

D: -
J: TRBJ2-2
V: TRBV4-1
size: -
DNA: TGCGCCAGCAGCCCCTGGAGGCGCGAGAACACCGGGGAGCTGTTTTTT
CDR3: CASSPWRRENTGELFF

D: -
J: TRBJ1-2
V: TRBV6-6
size: once
DNA: TGTGCCAGCACCCTCGCCAGAGGAGGCTACACCTTC
CDR3: CASTLARGGYTF

D: -
J: TRBJ2-1
V: TRBV30
size: -
DNA: TGTGCCTGGAGTGTTGGGTATGAGCAGTTCTTC
CDR3: CAWSVGYEQFF

D: -
J: TRBJ1-5
V: TRBV7-2
size: -
DNA: TGTGCCAGCAGCACCCGGGGGGGTAGCAATCAGCCCCAGCATTTT
CDR3: CASSTRGGSNQPQHF

D: TRBD1
J: TRBJ2-1
V: TRBV29-1
size: -
DNA: TGCAGCGTTTTCACAGGGGTGAGCTCCTACAATGAGCAGTTCTTC
CDR3: CSVFTGVSSYNEQFF

D: TRBD1
J: TRBJ1-3
V: TRBV19
size: -
DNA: TGTGCCAGTAGTCCACGGACAGGGCCCTCTGGAAACACCATATATTTT
CDR3: CASSPRTGPSGNTIYF

D: -
J: TRBJ2-7
V: TRBV21-1
size: once
DNA: TGTGCCAGCAGCATCCTCCGATGGGGACAGGGGGACGACGAGCAGTACTTC
CDR3: CASSILRWGQGDDEQYF

D: -
J: TRBJ1-2
V: TRBV6-5
size: -
DNA: TGTGCCAGCAGTTACCAGAATAACTATGGCTACACCTTC
CDR3: CASSYQNNYGYTF

D: -
J: TRBJ2-2
V: TRBV14
size: -
DNA: TGTGCCAGCAGCCAGCTTAGGACCGGGGAGCTGTTTTTT
CDR3: CASSQLRTGELFF

D: TRBD1
J: TRBJ1-2
V: TRBV7-9
size: -
DNA: TGTGCCAGCAGCTTAGCAGACAGGGGGCTCGTCTATGGCTACACCTTC
CDR3: CASSLADRGLVYGYTF

D: -
J: TRBJ2-7
V: TRBV7-2
size: once
DNA: TGTGCCAGCAGCTTAGGGGTTGGTGGGGGGACCGAGCAGTACTTC
CDR3: CASSLGVGGGTEQYF

D: -
J: TRBJ2-7
V: TRBV27
size: -
DNA: TGTGCCAGCACCGGGAGTTCCTACGAGCAGTACTTC
CDR3: CASTGSSYEQYF

D: -
J: TRBJ2-5
V: TRBV9
size: -
DNA: TGTGCCAGCAGCGTTGCAGGAGAATTGGAGACCCAGTACTTC
CDR3: CASSVAGELETQYF

D: -
J: TRBJ2-2
V: TRBV9
size: few
DNA: TGTGCCAGCAGCTTAAACACCGGGGAGCTGTTTTTT
CDR3: CASSLNTGELFF

D: -
J: TRBJ2-7
V: TRBV4-1
size: once
DNA: TGCGCCAGCAGCCTTACAGGGCCCCAGGGGCAGTACTTC
CDR3: CASSLTGPQGQYF

D: -
J: TRBJ2-1
V: TRBV27
size: -
DNA: TGTGCCAGCAGTTTATATCCGAATTCTAGGGGAAAATACAATGAGCAGTTCTTC
CDR3: CASSLYPNSRGKYNEQFF

D: -
J: TRBJ1-2
V: TRBV19
size: -
DNA: TGTGCCAGTAGTATCGGGAATGGCTACACCTTC
CDR3: CASSIGNGYTF

D: -
J: TRBJ1-6
V: TRBV9
size: once
DNA: TGTGCCAGCAGCGGCGGTTATAATTCACCCCTCCACTTT
CDR3: CASSGGYNSPLHF

D: TRBD1
J: TRBJ1-6
V: TRBV27
size: -
DNA: TGTGCCAGCAGTCCGGGGACAGGGACGAATTCACCCCTCCACTTT
CDR3: CASSPGTGTNSPLHF

D: -
J: TRBJ1-1
V: TRBV11-1
size: once
DNA: TGTGCCAGCAGCTTAGTGGCAGCCACAGAAGCTTTCTTT
CDR3: CASSLVAATEAFF

D: TRBD1
J: TRBJ1-3
V: TRBV5-1
size: -
DNA: TGCGCCAGCAGCTGGGCAGGGGGTTCTGGAAACACCATATATTTT
CDR3: CASSWAGGSGNTIYF

D: TRBD2
J: TRBJ2-7
V: TRBV5-8
size: once
DNA: TGTGCCAGCAGCGGGGGACTAGCGGACTCCTACGAGCAGTACTTC
CDR3: CASSGGLADSYEQYF

D: TRBD1
J: TRBJ2-5
V: TRBV10-1
size: once
DNA: TGCGCCAGCAGTGAGGACAGGGGGCATCTCCAAGAGACCCAGTACTTC
CDR3: CASSEDRGHLQETQYF

D: -
J: TRBJ2-3
V: TRBV2
size: -
DNA: TGTGCCAGCTTAGAGCTCGGCACAGATACGCAGTATTTT
CDR3: CASLELGTDTQYF

D: -
J: TRBJ2-2
V: TRBV1
size: -
DNA: TGCACCAGCAGCCACCCCTTGGCGGGGACTCGGGGGACCGGGGAGCTGTTTTTT
CDR3: CTSSHPLAGTRGTGELFF

D: -
J: TRBJ1-5
V: TRBV6-5
size: -
DNA: TGTGCCAGCAGTAGGACCCGGGACATCAATCAGCCCCAGCATTTT
CDR3: CASSRTRDINQPQHF

D: -
J: TRBJ2-3
V: TRBV5-1
size: -
DNA: TGCGCCAGCAGCTTGGGACAGGCCACAGATACGCAGTATTTT
CDR3: CASSLGQATDTQYF

D: TRBD2
J: TRBJ2-1
V: TRBV28
size: -
DNA: TGTGCCAGCAGTTTATTTCTAGCGGGGGCGAACAATGAGCAGTTCTTC
CDR3: CASSLFLAGANNEQFF

D: TRBD1
J: TRBJ2-7
V: TRBV11-2
size: -
DNA: TGTGCCAGCAGCTCGCGGACAGGGGAGCCCTACGAGCAGTACTTC
CDR3: CASSSRTGEPYEQYF

D: -
J: TRBJ2-3
V: TRBV7-3
size: -
DNA: TGTGCCAGCAGTTCGAGAGGGCTAAACACAGATACGCAGTATTTT
CDR3: CASSSRGLNTDTQYF

D: -
J: TRBJ2-5
V: TRBV12-5
size: once
DNA: TGTGCTAGTGGTGAATCCCAAGAGACCCAGTACTTC
CDR3: CASGESQETQYF

D: -
J: TRBJ2-1
V: TRBV10-3
size: -
DNA: TGTGCCATCAGTGAGTCCTCTAGCCTACCTGTACACAATGAGCAGTTCTTC
CDR3: CAISESSSLPVHNEQFF

D: TRBD1
J: TRBJ2-7
V: TRBV9
size: few
DNA: TGTGCCAGCAGCGGGGACAGCTACGAGCAGTACTTC
CDR3: CASSGDSYEQYF

D: -
J: TRBJ2-7
V: TRBV18
size: once
DNA: TGTGCCAGCTCACCACCAGTCCGAAACTCCTACGAGCAGTACTTC
CDR3: CASSPPVRNSYEQYF

D: -
J: TRBJ2-3
V: TRBV2
size: -
DNA: TGTGCCAGCAGTGTCGCTCCTTCAAGCACAGATACGCAGTATTTT
CDR3: CASSVAPSSTDTQYF

D: TRBD1
J: TRBJ2-7
V: TRBV6-5
size: -
DNA: TGTGCCAGCAGTCCCACAGGGGAATCCTACGAGCAGTACTTC
CDR3: CASSPTGESYEQYF